One sample yielded the 3 T cell receptor beta chains listed below, sequenced in a study of T cells in Graves' hyperthyroidism and ophthalmopathy. TCR beta CDR3 regions were amplified from RNA. The TCR CDR3 first-round RT-PCR relied on the HTBI primer set. TCRdb reanalysed the multiplex PCR reads using MiXCR and keeps one entry per CDR3 protein. The sample shows hundreds of thousands of distinct CDR3 sequences, 15% to 18% of them seen only once. Sequencing was carried out using blood. The receptors stem from a woman aged 18-29 years with Graves' hyperthyroidism.

This clonotype appeared many times. The V and J genes are TRBV11-2 and TRBJ2-2, with 9 positions matching TRBD1. This CDR3 comprises 14 residues. After removal of 4 bases from V and 7 bases from J, the junction contained 4 bases not matched to a gene. Germline V gives CDR1 SGHAT, CDR2 FQNNGV. The CDR3 DNA reads as TGTGCCAGCAGCTCGGGACAGGGAATCGGGGAGCTGTTTTTT. Residues: CASSSGQGIGELFF. Full variable domain (outside the CDR3, taken from reference TRBV11-2 and TRBJ2-2): EAGVAQSPRYKIIEKRQSVAFWCNPISGHATLYWYQQILGQGPKLLIQFQNNGVVDDSQLPKDRFSAERLKGVDSTLKIQPAKLEDSAVYLCASSSGQGIGELFFGEGSRLTVL.

This clonotype showed up many times. The chain recombines TRBV28 with TRBJ1-6; D call uncertain. The CDR3 has 15 residues. V lost 6 bases and J lost 7, with 16 bases in between. Germline V gene sequence: CDR1 MDHEN, CDR2 SYDVKM. DNA for the CDR3: TGTGCCAGCAGCCTTGGCCCCGCTGGGAATTCACCCCTCCACTTT. This gives the protein CASSLGPAGNSPLHF. Supplemented by reference TRBV28 and TRBJ1-6, the full variable domain reads DVKVTQSSRYLVKRTGEKVFLECVQDMDHENMFWYRQDPGLGLRLIYFSYDVKMKEKGDIPEGYSVSREKKERFSLILESASTNQTSMYLCASSLGPAGNSPLHFGNGTRLTVT.

There are many counts of this clonotype. The chain is built from TRBV12-3 or TRBV12-4 and TRBJ1-4; the match to TRBD1 covers 8 bases. Trimming removed 6 bases from V and 8 bases from J; junction bases left unmatched: 8. This CDR3 has 14 residues. The CDR3 coding sequence is TGTGCCAGCAGCCGAGACAGGGGCCAGGAAAAACTGTTTTTT. Translated: CASSRDRGQEKLFF.